This T cell receptor (beta chain) was recovered during a study of technical replicates of blood from a few donors. The data were produced by immunoSEQ multiplex PCR, yet TCRdb's version contains in-frame clones alone and is incomplete. The repertoire includes roughly 79,000 clones, 85% to 95% of them detected once, and 0.41% sits in the top ten. This CDR3 comprises 14 residues. Germline V gives CDR1 LNHDA, CDR2 SQIVND (reference sequence). V gave up 8 bases and J gave up 2 bases; unmatched junction bases: 7. The sample was T cells isolated from PBMCs. The receptor was isolated from a human donor in good health. The V call is TRBV19, the J call TRBJ1-2; 8 bases map to TRBD1. Here the CDR3 reads CASWDRTWNYGYTF. The DNA for the CDR3 is TGTGCCAGTTGGGACAGGACGTGGAACTATGGCTACACCTTC.